Given below is one TCR beta chain in context. This entry comes from a study of blood T cell repertoires in COVID-19. As handled by the study authors: Reference gene primer amplification gave estimated nucleated cell counts. TCRdb's copy holds only in-frame clones and misses some; the assay was immunoSEQ multiplex PCR. V and J calls and clone size are as listed in that table; D and trimming were resolved from the DNA. The sample has about 170,000 clones, 70% to 85% seen once. Germline-derived CDR1 and CDR2 are MNHNY and SVGAGI (reference sequence). The CDR3 runs to 13 residues. Trimming shortened V by 2 bases and J by 1 base, and 5 bases separated the two germline ends.

The sequence was obtained from a man aged 60-69 years who had recovered from COVID-19. The J gene is TRBJ1-1, the V gene TRBV6-6; D uncertain. Source material: peripheral blood. The CDR3 sequence is CASSYPQNTEAFF. For the CDR3, the DNA is TGTGCCAGCAGTTACCCCCAGAACACTGAAGCTTTCTTT.